Listed below are T cell receptor beta chains from one sample, sequenced in a study of shared T cell receptors in the human thymus. The table came from immunoSEQ multiplex PCR; TCRdb's copy has only in-frame clones and leaves some out. The repertoire holds some 720,000 clones, with 85% to 90% as singletons. Separately, the same data were catalogued under a study of human thymus T cells.

The source material was thymocytes. Source of these receptors: a boy in the first two years of life with a congenital heart defect. The CDR3 runs from the conserved cysteine through the conserved F or W. D genes are given only for firm matches. Not all rows give a size; the values are once, few, many and, for expanded clones, a class.

v_call,d_call,j_call,clone_size,cdr3_aa,cdr3_nt
TRBV12-5,TRBD2,TRBJ2-6,-,CASGSGLAGLSGANVLTF,TGTGCTAGTGGTTCCGGACTAGCGGGACTGTCTGGGGCCAACGTCCTGACTTTC
TRBV30,TRBD1,TRBJ2-6,-,CAWSVGTAGANVLTF,TGTGCCTGGAGTGTAGGGACAGCCGGGGCCAACGTCCTGACTTTC
TRBV7-9,-,TRBJ1-1,-,CASSVFAGGLNTEAFF,TGTGCCAGCAGCGTATTTGCCGGTGGGCTGAACACTGAAGCTTTCTTT
TRBV15,-,TRBJ1-5,-,CATSRGSLCRDSNQPQHF,TGTGCCACCAGCAGAGGATCCCTGTGCAGGGATAGCAATCAGCCCCAGCATTTT
TRBV5-8,TRBD1,TRBJ1-1,-,CASSLTGDTEAFF,TGTGCCAGCAGCCTGACAGGGGACACTGAAGCTTTCTTT
TRBV25-1,TRBD1,TRBJ2-3,-,CASGTRQGDTQYF,TGTGCCAGCGGGACAAGACAGGGAGATACGCAGTATTTT
TRBV28,TRBD2,TRBJ2-7,-,CASSIAGPYEQYF,TGTGCCAGCAGTATAGCGGGGCCCTACGAGCAGTACTTC
TRBV25-1,TRBD2,TRBJ2-1,few,CASSESGLARPSYNEQFF,TGTGCCAGCAGTGAGTCCGGACTAGCGAGACCCTCCTACAATGAGCAGTTCTTC
TRBV5-1,-,TRBJ2-3,few,CASSLGELDTQYF,TGCGCCAGCAGCTTGGGGGAGTTGGATACGCAGTATTTT
TRBV30,-,TRBJ1-4,once,CAWSGVGGEKLFF,TGTGCCTGGTCAGGAGTTGGGGGCGAAAAACTGTTTTTT
TRBV27,TRBD2,TRBJ2-1,-,CASRYSGRVNEQFF,TGTGCCAGCAGGTATAGCGGGAGGGTTAATGAGCAGTTCTTC
TRBV7-2,TRBD2,TRBJ2-1,-,CASSLVKRDSYNEQFF,TGTGCCAGCAGCTTAGTAAAGCGGGACTCCTACAATGAGCAGTTCTTC
TRBV6-1,TRBD1,TRBJ2-5,-,CASVRQGLMRETQYF,TGTGCCAGCGTTCGACAGGGCCTGATGAGGGAGACCCAGTACTTC
TRBV25-1,TRBD2,TRBJ2-3,-,CASRTSGRVSDTQYF,TGTGCCAGCAGGACTAGCGGGAGGGTTTCAGATACGCAGTATTTT
TRBV11-3,-,TRBJ1-3,-,CASRDRSGNTIYF,TGTGCCAGCAGAGACAGGAGTGGAAACACCATATATTTT
TRBV7-9,-,TRBJ2-5,few,CASSLDGELPSLKEAQYF,TGTGCCAGCAGCTTAGATGGGGAGCTACCGTCCTTGAAAGAGGCCCAGTACTTC
TRBV6-5,TRBD2,TRBJ2-7,-,CASSSQGTSSEQYF,TGTGCCAGCAGTTCTCAGGGGACTAGCTCCGAGCAGTACTTC
TRBV2,TRBD1,TRBJ2-1,once,CASSHRGPDSNEQFF,TGTGCCAGCAGCCACAGGGGGCCAGACAGCAATGAGCAGTTCTTC
TRBV5-1,TRBD1,TRBJ2-7,-,CASSLRTGSSYEQYF,TGCGCCAGCAGCTTGAGGACAGGGAGCTCCTACGAGCAGTACTTC
TRBV5-6,TRBD2,TRBJ2-1,once,CASSCLQTSGNEQFF,TGTGCCAGCAGCTGCCTTCAGACTAGCGGCAATGAGCAGTTCTTC
TRBV19,TRBD1,TRBJ1-5,-,CASSIWGQGKQPQHF,TGTGCCAGTAGTATATGGGGACAGGGGAAACAGCCCCAGCATTTT
TRBV23-1,-,TRBJ2-2,-,CASSQRGGPHTGELFF,TGCGCCAGCAGTCAAAGGGGGGGCCCTCACACCGGGGAGCTGTTTTTT
TRBV5-6,TRBD2,TRBJ2-1,-,CASSFGLQLAGGTGEQFF,TGTGCCAGCAGCTTCGGCCTCCAACTAGCGGGAGGAACGGGTGAGCAGTTCTTC
TRBV9,TRBD1,TRBJ1-5,-,CASSAGQGGNQPQHF,TGTGCCAGCAGCGCGGGACAGGGGGGCAATCAGCCCCAGCATTTT